The TCR beta chain described here comes from a study of shared clonotypes between healthy human individuals. Study-wide context: CD8 memory received one plate per donor, CD8 naive two, CD4 memory three and CD4 naive three.

Between the trimmed V and J ends, which lost 1 base and 4 bases, there was a span of 8 bases. Germline V gene lookup returns CDR1 SGHKS and CDR2 YYEKEE (reference sequence). The CDR3 runs to 14 residues. Study findings and constraints: Despite large depth, sorted-subset datasets appeared incompletely sequenced. Clonotype sharing across a few donors was observed for approximately 5% of naive CD4 clonotypes.

Turning to this clone: What it binds is unknown.

Clones were read by immunoSEQ multiplex PCR, and TCRdb kept only the in-frame ones, dropping some. This repertoire shows over 2 million clones, around 95% found once; its top ten account for more than 0.1%. Sample: naive CD4+ T cells sorted from blood. Sample subset: CD45RA+ positively selected. This receptor was identified in a man younger than 30 in good health. This chain links TRBV5-5 with TRBJ2-2, with D possibly matching TRBD1 (5 bases). CDR3 amino acids: CASSLLRGTGELFF. CDR3 sequence (DNA): TGTGCCAGCAGCTTGCTTAGGGGCACCGGGGAGCTGTTTTTT.